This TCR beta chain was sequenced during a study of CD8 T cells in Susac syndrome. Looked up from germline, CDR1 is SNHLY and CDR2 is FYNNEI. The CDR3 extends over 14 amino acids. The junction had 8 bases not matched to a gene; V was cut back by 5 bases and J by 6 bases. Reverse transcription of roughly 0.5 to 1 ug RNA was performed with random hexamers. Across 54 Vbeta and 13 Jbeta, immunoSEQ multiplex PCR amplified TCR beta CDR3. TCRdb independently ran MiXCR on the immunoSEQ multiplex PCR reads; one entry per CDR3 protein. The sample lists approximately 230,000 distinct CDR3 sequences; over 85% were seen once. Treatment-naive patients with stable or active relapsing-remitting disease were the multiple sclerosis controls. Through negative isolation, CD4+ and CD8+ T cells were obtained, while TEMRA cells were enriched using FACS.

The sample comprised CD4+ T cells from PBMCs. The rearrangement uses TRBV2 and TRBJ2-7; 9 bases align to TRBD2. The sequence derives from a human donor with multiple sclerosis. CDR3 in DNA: TGTGCCAGCAGTCAACTAGCGGGTATGGTCGAGCAGTACGTC. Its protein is CASSQLAGMVEQYV.